What follows are 13 T cell receptor beta chains derived from one specimen sequenced in a study of blood T cell repertoires in COVID-19. Profiling relied on immunoSEQ multiplex PCR, and the TCRdb table lists in-frame clones only, not all of them. This sample has around 78,000 clones, with around 90% found just once. Input material: peripheral blood. The receptor source for this set is a man over 45 with active COVID-19.

This chain links TRBV5-6 with TRBJ1-1; 10 nucleotides match TRBD1. Losses at the gene ends were 5 bases for V and 3 bases for J; bases not matched to a gene: 13. The CDR3 covers 17 residues. Looked up from germline, CDR1 is SGHDT and CDR2 is YYEEEE. CDR3 residues: CASRYGTGVQGDTEAFF. For the CDR3, the DNA is TGTGCCAGCAGGTACGGGACAGGGGTCCAAGGGGACACTGAAGCTTTCTTT.

The chain combines TRBV7-8 with TRBJ2-3; D call uncertain. CDR3 length: 12 residues. Trimming took off 5 bases at V and 4 bases at J, with 7 bases between the two ends. From germline, CDR1 is SGHVS and CDR2 FQNEAQ. The CDR3 bases are TGTGCCAGCAGCCGGGCCCCAGATACGCAGTATTTT. This sequence encodes CASSRAPDTQYF.

The gene calls are TRBV6-5 and TRBJ1-4; perhaps TRBD1 as D (5 bases). Trimming removed 6 bases at V and 8 bases at J, with 16 bases between. Germline V gives CDR1 MNHEY, CDR2 SVGAGI. The CDR3 spans 14 residues. The CDR3 sequence is CASRPTRAGEKLFF. The CDR3 DNA is TGTGCCAGCAGGCCCACCAGGGCAGGAGAAAAACTGTTTTTT.

The chain couples TRBV6-5 to TRBJ2-7; D call uncertain. CDR1 is MNHEY and CDR2 is SVGAGI in the germline V gene. Trimming stripped 5 bases from V and 0 bases from J, with 11 bases between. There are 14 residues in the CDR3. The CDR3 nucleotides read TGTGCCAGCAGTCCCATAACGGTCTCCTACGAGCAGTACTTC. It encodes CASSPITVSYEQYF.

Written as DNA, the CDR3 is TGTGCCAGCAGCTTAGCCCTAGGGAACACTGAAGCTTTCTTT. Its translation: CASSLALGNTEAFF. V and J are TRBV7-9 and TRBJ1-1; no definite D call. V was cut by 0 bases and J by 1 base, with 6 bases left in between. Germline V gene data show CDR1 as SEHNR and CDR2 as FQNEAQ (reference sequence). The CDR3 consists of 14 residues.

The chain combines TRBV18 with TRBJ1-6, with D maybe TRBD1 (5 bases). CDR3 length equals 15 residues. Germline assignment: CDR1 KGHSH and CDR2 LQKENI. V was cut by 6 bases and J by 10 bases, with 19 bases left in between. CDR3 residues: CASSPDQGVGSPLHF. DNA for the CDR3: TGTGCCAGCTCCCCCGACCAAGGGGTAGGATCACCCCTCCACTTT. The full variable domain, rest sourced from reference TRBV18 and TRBJ1-6, is NAGVMQNPRHLVRRRGQEARLRCSPMKGHSHVYWYRQLPEEGLKFMVYLQKENIIDESGMPKERFSAEFPKEGPSILRIQQVVRGDSAAYFCASSPDQGVGSPLHFGNGTRLTVT.

The chain is built from TRBV6-2 or TRBV6-3 and TRBJ2-7; TRBD2 is a possible D gene (5 bases). CDR1 and CDR2 (germline): MNHEY, SVGEGT. CDR3 size: 15 residues. V lost 2 bases and J lost 0, with 11 bases in between. The CDR3 spells CASSYLAGLSYEQYF. Here the CDR3 DNA reads TGTGCCAGCAGTTACCTCGCAGGACTCTCCTACGAGCAGTACTTC.

The sample holds a few counts of this clone. The V and J genes are TRBV28 and TRBJ1-6; tentative D call: TRBD1 (6 bases). The CDR3 consists of 15 residues. From germline, CDR1 is MDHEN and CDR2 SYDVKM. V gave up 7 bases and J gave up 11 bases, with 21 bases separating them. The CDR3 bases are TGTGCCAGCAACCCCGCGGGGGGCACCGGGACACCCCTCCACTTT. Protein product: CASNPAGGTGTPLHF.

This chain joins TRBV9 and TRBJ1-2; 8 nucleotides line up with TRBD1. Trimming removed 4 bases from V and 8 bases from J; junction bases left unmatched: 4. The CDR3 spans 12 residues. Germline V lookup: CDR1 SGDLS, CDR2 YYNGEE. In DNA form, the CDR3 reads TGTGCCAGCAGCCCACCAGGGGGCGGCTACACCTTC. Translation gives CASSPPGGGYTF.

The V and J genes are TRBV15 and TRBJ1-1; D gene ambiguous. CDR3 length equals 15 residues. The germline CDR1 and CDR2 sequences are LNHNV and YYDKDF (reference sequence). Trimming left V 5 bases short and J 4 bases short, with 17 bases between. The CDR3 sequence is CATSSLGQEGTEAFF. CDR3 nucleotides: TGTGCCACCAGCTCTCTCGGGCAGGAGGGCACTGAAGCTTTCTTT. Complete variable domain (other parts from reference TRBV15 and TRBJ1-1): DAMVIQNPRYQVTQFGKPVTLSCSQTLNHNVMYWYQQKSSQAPKLLFHYYDKDFNNEADTPDNFQSRRPNTSFCFLDIRSPGLGDTAMYLCATSSLGQEGTEAFFGQGTRLTVV.

DNA for the CDR3: TGTGCCAGCAGCCTTAGCGGGAGGGGTAATGCCAAAAACATTCAGTACTTC. This translates into CASSLSGRGNAKNIQYF. The J gene is TRBJ2-4, the V gene TRBV9, with 11 nucleotides matching TRBD2. The CDR3 runs to 17 residues. CDR1 and CDR2 (germline): SGDLS, YYNGEE. V lost 4 bases, J lost 1 base, and 7 bases stayed unmatched.

The chain is built from TRBV10-3 and TRBJ1-5; D gene ambiguous. V was trimmed by 0 bases and J by 7 bases, leaving 4 bases between them. Germline CDR1 is ENHRY and CDR2 is SYGVKD. The CDR3 loop spans 12 amino acids. CDR3 in DNA: TGTGCCATCAGTGAGTCTGGCCAGCCCCAGCATTTT. It specifies CAISESGQPQHF.

This rearrangement joins TRBV19 to TRBJ2-7; D unclear. Germline V gene sequence: CDR1 LNHDA, CDR2 SQIVND (reference sequence). V dropped 4 bases and J dropped 3 bases, with 7 bases sitting between them. This CDR3 has 12 residues. This CDR3 reads CASSKTRYEQYF. The CDR3 DNA sequence: TGTGCCAGTAGTAAGACACGCTACGAGCAGTACTTC.